A single sample is the source of the 8 T cell receptor beta chains below, sequenced in a study of shared clonotypes between healthy human individuals. Using immunoSEQ multiplex PCR, the repertoire was profiled, and TCRdb retains in-frame clones only, with some absent. The profile covers roughly 330,000 clones, with about 74% appearing a single time and 10% taken by the ten largest. Sequencing was performed on memory CD4+ T cells sorted from blood. Subset meaning: CD45RA-negative fraction. The receptors derive from a man aged 25-40 years in good health.

In the case of this clone: Within the sample, other DNA sequences also encode this same CDR3. The genes are TRBV28 and TRBJ1-2; TRBD1 matches 7 bases. Per germline, CDR1 MDHEN and CDR2 SYDVKM. This CDR3 is 14 amino acids long. Trimming removed 5 bases from V and 2 bases from J; junction bases left unmatched: 5. This CDR3 reads CASSPPTGNYGYTF. The CDR3 DNA reads as TGTGCCAGCAGTCCACCGACAGGGAACTATGGCTACACCTTC.

The chain couples TRBV15 to TRBJ2-7, with D perhaps TRBD2 (6 bases). CDR1 is LNHNV, CDR2 YYDKDF, per germline (reference sequence). V dropped 5 bases and J dropped 2 bases, with 13 bases sitting between them. The CDR3 runs to 14 residues. The CDR3 DNA follows: TGTGCCACCAGCGCCCTCGGGAGAACCTACGAGCAGTACTTC. Amino acid sequence: CATSALGRTYEQYF.

This clone was observed once. The rearrangement joins TRBV5-1 to TRBJ1-1; unclear D gene. In germline, CDR1 is SGHRS, CDR2 YFSETQ. V lost 4 bases and J 0 bases, leaving 7 bases between the germline ends. CDR3 size: 13 residues. The CDR3 loop reads CASSEILNTEAFF. The CDR3 bases are TGCGCCAGCAGCGAGATCTTGAACACTGAAGCTTTCTTT.

The chain joins TRBV19 to TRBJ2-4; D perhaps matches TRBD2 (6 bases). Germline V gives CDR1 LNHDA, CDR2 SQIVND (reference sequence). V was trimmed by 6 bases and J by 8 bases, leaving 26 bases between them. The CDR3 has 17 amino acids. In DNA, the CDR3 is TGTGCCAGTAGCCTTCACCTTCGGTGGGGGGATACCGACATTCAGTACTTC. It codes for CASSLHLRWGDTDIQYF.

The chain carries TRBV7-9 and TRBJ2-5; TRBD1 might be the D (5 bases). V shed 1 base and J shed 4 bases, with 10 bases lying between them. This CDR3 is 14 amino acids long. CDR1 and CDR2 from the germline V gene are SEHNR and FQNEAQ (reference sequence). CDR3 protein: CASSLGRQGETQYF. In DNA form, the CDR3 reads TGTGCCAGCAGCTTAGGTCGGCAGGGAGAGACCCAGTACTTC.

This CDR3 is CASSAPQGLREGGDTQYF. DNA of the CDR3: TGTGCCAGCAGCGCCCCCCAGGGGTTGCGGGAGGGCGGAGATACGCAGTATTTT. The chain uses TRBV9 and TRBJ2-3, with TRBD2 identical over 9 bases. CDR1 is SGDLS and CDR2 is YYNGEE in the germline V gene. The CDR3 is made up of 18 amino acids. V shed 3 bases, J shed 5 bases, and the junction held 16 bases outside the gene matches.

In this sample, this clone turned up a few times. The rearrangement links TRBV11-2 to TRBJ2-3, with D tentatively TRBD2 (5 bases). V dropped 2 bases and J dropped 8 bases, with 11 bases sitting between them. Germline CDR1 reads SGHAT; CDR2 reads FQNNGV. CDR3 length: 13 amino acids. The CDR3 coding sequence is TGTGCCAGCAGCTTACCCACCGGAGGTACGCAGTATTTT. Translation gives CASSLPTGGTQYF.

This clone appeared a few times. This chain joins TRBV11-2 and TRBJ2-7; TRBD1 matches 10 bases. This CDR3 comprises 15 residues. Germline values: CDR1 SGHAT, CDR2 FQNNGV. Losses at the gene ends were 6 bases for V and 6 bases for J; bases not matched to a gene: 11. As DNA, the CDR3 is TGTGCCAGCAGGGCAATTCGGACAGGGGGGGGCGAGCAGTACTTC. It encodes CASRAIRTGGGEQYF.